This T cell receptor (beta chain) was sequenced for a study of blood T cell repertoires in COVID-19 (dated by TCRdb to 2020 to 2022). Study-level background: The collaborator samples originated in the United States, Italy and Spain and spanned the acute and convalescent phases of COVID-19. Sample metadata almost always included a de-identified subject ID, COVID-19 status, age in years and sex. Samples came from the ongoing ImmuneRACE study (first 160 participants) plus 1,254 subjects from 6 global collaborators. The material from the prospective study consisted of cDNA or gDNA derived from T cells, B-cell-depleted T cells, or PBMCs. The repertoires were made available in a free public database intended to serve as a resource for research on the immune response to SARS-CoV-2. Where available, HLA class I and class II types were obtained from metadata supplied by the sample provider rather than from assay-based typing. The dataset comprised deeply sampled blood TCRbeta repertoires from subjects exposed to, actively infected with, or recovered from COVID-19. Findings and caveats that apply to the study as a whole: Clinical and demographic metadata were provided uncurated, with the amount varying by source and participant.

TCRbeta CDR3 regions were amplified from genomic DNA by means of the immunoSEQ Assay, a bias-controlled multiplex PCR. Turning to the authors' computational methods: Nucleated cell counts per sample were estimated from amplification of reference gene primers within the assay. To quantify the absolute abundance of each unique TCRbeta CDR3 rearrangement, sequence reads were collapsed and filtered. For each sample, productive Simpson clonality was calculated as the square root of Simpson's diversity index across productive rearrangements. TCRdb took over this immuneACCESS table, retaining in-frame rearrangements with V and J assigned. Such tables are incomplete; in checked studies, under half of the missing clones stem from an unresolved V gene, and the remainder is unexplained. That table gives V, J and clone size, and the DNA gave D and trimming. For this sample there are around 65,000 clones; roughly 88% appear just once. The top ten clonotypes cover less than 2% of the sample.

With regard to this clone: Its recognized antigen is unknown. The sample holds no much larger clone one base away, and base qualities are not on file.

The V and J ends are trimmed by 4 bases and 7 bases, leaving 18 bases between them. The CDR3 covers 15 residues, taking in both the cysteine and the phenylalanine. CDR3 DNA only is kept here, 45 bases in frame from base 1. CDR1 and CDR2 were assigned from the germline V gene as LGHNA and YSLEER. Collaborating institutions collected whole blood in K2EDTA tubes following their own protocols. For TCRbeta analysis, collaborator samples were shipped as frozen whole blood, as isolated PBMCs, or as DNA extracted from either sample type. The receptor was derived from a human donor in a cohort sampled during active COVID-19. Sequenced: peripheral blood. The rearrangement joined TRBV4-3 to TRBJ2-3; TRBD1 is a possible D gene, resting on 6 matching bases. Here the CDR3 is given as CASSPGSIQGHTQYF. The nucleotide sequence reads as follows: TGCGCCAGCAGCCCCGGTTCTATACAGGGTCATACGCAGTATTTT.